These 26 T cell receptor beta chains were sequenced from one sample in a study of OX40 agonist ivuxolimab in advanced cancers. TCRdb keeps only in-frame clones here, not all; method: immunoSEQ multiplex PCR. The data hold about 68,000 clones, with roughly 84% observed a single time. Source: CD4+ or CD8+ T cells sorted from blood, taken in a trial of the OX40 agonist ivuxolimab. These receptor sequences come from an adult with an advanced solid tumor such as melanoma, head and neck, liver or kidney cancer.

The chain joins TRBV29-1 to TRBJ1-3; weak D call: TRBD1 (5 bases). Germline-derived CDR1 and CDR2 are SQVTM and ANQGSEA. Between the trimmed V and J ends, which lost 4 bases and 0 bases, there was a span of 22 bases. This CDR3 has 18 residues. The DNA for the CDR3 is TGCAGCGTTGGGGCCCCCTCGACGGGGGGTCTCTCTGGAAACACCATATATTTT. Protein sequence: CSVGAPSTGGLSGNTIYF.

Only a few counts were recorded for this clone. The chain recombines TRBV7-6 with TRBJ1-1, with TRBD1 identical over 7 bases. Unmatched junction bases numbered 4, after V lost 2 bases and J lost 4 bases. Germline values: CDR1 SGHVS, CDR2 FNYEAQ. The CDR3 is 14 amino acids. In DNA form, the CDR3 reads TGTGCCAGCAGCTTAAACAGGGGATCCACTGAAGCTTTCTTT. Translating gives CASSLNRGSTEAFF. Full variable domain (outside the CDR3, taken from reference TRBV7-6 and TRBJ1-1): GAGVSQSPRYKVTKRGQDVALRCDPISGHVSLYWYRQALGQGPEFLTYFNYEAQQDKSGLPNDRFSAERPEGSISTLTIQRTEQRDSAMYRCASSLNRGSTEAFFGQGTRLTVV.

The chain employs TRBV10-3 and TRBJ2-5, with 7 nucleotides matching TRBD1. The DNA end lines up better with TRBJ2-7; the J call may be wrong. The CDR3 extends over 14 amino acids. Germline V gene data show CDR1 as ENHRY and CDR2 as SYGVKD. The CDR3 DNA is TGTGCCATCAGTGGACAGGGTAAGACCTACGAGCAGTACTTC. This gives the protein CAISGQGKTYEQYF.

In this sample, this clone turned up a few times. The V gene is TRBV6-5, the J gene TRBJ1-4; TRBD1 might be the D (6 bases). The CDR3 totals 15 residues. The germline CDR1 and CDR2 sequences are MNHEY and SVGAGI. V lost 1 base and J 6 bases, leaving 12 bases between the germline ends. The CDR3 sequence is CASSYLQGGDEKLFF. CDR3 in DNA: TGTGCCAGCAGTTACTTACAGGGTGGAGATGAAAAACTGTTTTTT.

The V and J genes are TRBV18 and TRBJ1-2; 8 positions agree with TRBD1. CDR1 and CDR2 from the germline V gene are KGHSH and LQKENI. V shed 4 bases, J shed 5 bases, and the junction held 6 bases outside the gene matches. There are 14 residues in the CDR3. The CDR3 nucleotides read TGTGCCAGCTCACAATGGACAGGGACTTATGGCTACACCTTC. Its translation: CASSQWTGTYGYTF.

This clone was seen only once. The genes are TRBV6-4 and TRBJ2-4; a possible D gene is TRBD1 (5 bases). V lost 10 bases and J lost 4, with 11 bases in between. Germline loops: CDR1 MRHNA, CDR2 SNTAGT. This CDR3 has 12 amino acids. In DNA, the CDR3 is TGTGCCATGGGGCACACAAAAAACATTCAGTACTTC. Translating it yields CAMGHTKNIQYF.

J is TRBJ2-1 and V is TRBV5-4; TRBD2 aligns across 12 bases. This CDR3 is built from 17 residues. V lost 4 bases and J lost 9; bases outside the gene matches: 14. From germline, CDR1 is SGHNT and CDR2 YYREEE (reference sequence). CDR3 sequence: CASSLRVTSGGVGEQFF. As DNA, the CDR3 is TGTGCCAGCAGCCTTAGGGTGACTAGCGGGGGTGTCGGTGAGCAGTTCTTC.

The J gene is TRBJ1-2, the V gene TRBV5-4; 7 positions match TRBD1. The CDR3 loop spans 16 amino acids. V shed 4 bases, J shed 3 bases, and the junction held 12 bases outside the gene matches. Germline assignment: CDR1 SGHNT and CDR2 YYREEE (reference sequence). The CDR3: CASSTWTGRLHYGYTF. The CDR3, as DNA: TGTGCCAGCAGCACCTGGACAGGACGCTTGCACTATGGCTACACCTTC.

The chain joins TRBV23-1 to TRBJ2-7; D ambiguous. TRBV23-1 is classed as an ORF, of uncertain function. Trimming stripped 3 bases from V and 4 bases from J, with 16 bases between. The CDR3 runs to 15 residues. CDR3 sequence (DNA): TGCGCCAGCAGTCATCATCCTTTGAAATCTTACGAGCAGTACTTC. Protein sequence: CASSHHPLKSYEQYF.

As concerns this clone: Other nucleotide sequences from this sample produce the same CDR3. The J gene is TRBJ1-2, the V gene TRBV6-6; D may be TRBD1 (5 bases). Germline V gene lookup returns CDR1 MNHNY and CDR2 SVGAGI (reference sequence). This CDR3 is 11 amino acids long. The V end lost 8 bases, the J end lost 11 bases, and 15 bases lay between the germline ends. CDR3 region: CASLGVEAYTF. The DNA for the CDR3 is TGTGCCAGCCTGGGGGTGGAGGCATACACCTTC.

The sample holds one count of this clone. The chain joins TRBV4-1 to TRBJ2-3; D possibly corresponds to TRBD2 (6 bases). This CDR3 spans 16 amino acids. The V gene's germline CDR1 is MGHRA and CDR2 YSYEKL. V lost 1 base and J 4 bases, leaving 15 bases between the germline ends. The CDR3 sequence: CASSQGDGGGADTQYF. CDR3 sequence (DNA): TGCGCCAGCAGCCAAGGGGACGGGGGAGGCGCAGATACGCAGTATTTT.

This clone was seen more than once but under ten times. The rearrangement joins TRBV6-5 to TRBJ1-5; D remains ambiguous. Germline CDR1 reads MNHEY; CDR2 reads SVGAGI. The CDR3 loop spans 13 amino acids. Trimming left V 0 bases short and J 1 base short, with 1 base between. Written as DNA, the CDR3 is TGTGCCAGCAGTTACTCGAGCAATCAGCCCCAGCATTTT. The encoded protein is CASSYSSNQPQHF.

This sequence joins TRBV30 and TRBJ1-3; D unclear. V was shortened by 5 bases and J by 5 bases, with 10 bases between the two germline ends. This CDR3 region has 12 residues. Per germline, CDR1 GTSNPN and CDR2 SVGIG (reference sequence). CDR3 nucleotide sequence: TGTGCCTGGGTTACAGTAAGAAACACCATATATTTT. This gives the protein CAWVTVRNTIYF.

The chain links TRBV4-2 to TRBJ2-6; D is unclear. The germline V gene has CDR1 LGHNA and CDR2 YNFKEQ. CDR3 length: 17 amino acids. Trimming took off 0 bases at V and 0 bases at J, with 9 bases between the two ends. DNA for the CDR3: TGTGCCAGCAGCCAAGATGTTGTGCACTCTGGGGCCAACGTCCTGACTTTC. Protein: CASSQDVVHSGANVLTF.

This clone showed up just once. The CDR3 reads CASSLGSGGSEQFF. CDR3 nucleotides: TGTGCCAGCAGCTTGGGTAGCGGGGGAAGTGAGCAGTTCTTC. V usage is TRBV5-5 and J usage is TRBJ2-1; 9 nucleotides agree with TRBD2. Germline V lookup: CDR1 SGHKS, CDR2 YYEKEE (reference sequence). The CDR3 has 14 residues. V was pared by 0 bases and J by 9 bases, with 4 bases of the junction left unmatched. Filled out from reference TRBV5-5 and TRBJ2-1, the complete variable domain reads DAGVTQSPTHLIKTRGQQVTLRCSPISGHKSVSWYQQVLGQGPQFIFQYYEKEERGRGNFPDRFSARQFPNYSSELNVNALLLGDSALYLCASSLGSGGSEQFFGPGTRLTVL.

The chain couples TRBV10-1 to TRBJ2-1; 8 bases fit TRBD1. The CDR3 sequence is 13 residues long. Trimming cost V 8 bases and J 8 bases; bases outside gene matches: 8. Germline V gene data show CDR1 as WNHNN and CDR2 as SYGVQD (reference sequence). For the CDR3, the DNA is TGCGCCAGCCGACGGACAGGGTCCCATGAGCAGTTCTTC. It translates to CASRRTGSHEQFF.

J is TRBJ1-2 and V is TRBV6-1, with D uncertain. Germline CDR1 and CDR2: MNHNS and SASEGT. This CDR3 spans 15 amino acids. Trimming shortened V by 6 bases and J by 8 bases, and 22 bases separated the two germline ends. The CDR3 coding sequence is TGTGCCAGCAGGGGCCCGGGGAGCCTCGGAGGGGGCTACACCTTC. This sequence encodes CASRGPGSLGGGYTF.

The chain has TRBV11-2 and TRBJ1-5, with D possibly being TRBD1 (5 bases). The CDR3 contains 17 residues. The germline V and J ends were trimmed by 4 bases and 2 bases, with 18 bases remaining between them. The V gene's germline CDR1 is SGHAT and CDR2 FQNNGV. The CDR3 DNA sequence: TGTGCCAGCAGCTCGCCCCAGGGAATAGGGGGCAATCAGCCCCAGCATTTT. It encodes CASSSPQGIGGNQPQHF.

The chain links TRBV14 to TRBJ1-1; weak D call: TRBD1 (5 bases). Germline CDR1 and CDR2: SGHDN and FVKESK. Deletions cut 1 base from V and 3 bases from J, with 15 bases between. The CDR3 covers 16 residues. CDR3 bases: TGTGCCAGCAGCCAAGCAGGGTACCGGAGTTACACTGAAGCTTTCTTT. It specifies CASSQAGYRSYTEAFF.

The chain combines TRBV5-1 with TRBJ1-6; no firm D call. The CDR3 runs to 14 residues. The germline V gene has CDR1 SGHRS and CDR2 YFSETQ. V lost 5 bases and J 6 bases, leaving 12 bases between the germline ends. The CDR3 nucleotides read TGCGCCAGCAGACAAACTGCGTCTAATTCACCCCTCCACTTT. The encoded protein is CASRQTASNSPLHF.

This rearrangement joins TRBV28 to TRBJ1-2, with 7 bases fitting TRBD1. J gave up 8 bases and V 5 bases, and 8 bases lay outside the gene matches. CDR3 length: 13 residues. Per germline, CDR1 MDHEN and CDR2 SYDVKM. This CDR3 is CASSNAGGTGYTF. For the CDR3, the DNA is TGTGCCAGCAGTAACGCAGGGGGGACGGGCTACACCTTC.

This clone was observed once. The chain combines TRBV7-2 with TRBJ2-5, with a weak D call TRBD2 (6 bases). V lost 0 bases, J lost 2 bases, and 7 bases lay in between. From germline, CDR1 is SGHTA and CDR2 FQGNSA. The length of the CDR3 is 14 residues. This CDR3 is CASSLAGLQETQYF. The CDR3 region has the DNA TGTGCCAGCAGCTTAGCGGGACTTCAAGAGACCCAGTACTTC.

In its sample, this clone was seen once. This sequence joins TRBV5-1 and TRBJ2-3, with 8 positions matching TRBD1. CDR1 and CDR2 from the germline V gene are SGHRS and YFSETQ. This CDR3 contains 14 residues. V shed 3 bases and J 3 bases; nucleotides not matched to a gene: 3. The CDR3: CASSYRGTTDTQYF. CDR3 nucleotide sequence: TGCGCCAGCAGCTACAGGGGGACGACAGATACGCAGTATTTT.

V and J are TRBV4-2 and TRBJ2-2; TRBD1 matches at 8 bases. This CDR3 region has 17 residues. Germline trimming cut 1 base from V and 1 base from J; bases unmatched to any gene: 5. CDR1 and CDR2 from the germline V gene are LGHNA and YNFKEQ. The CDR3: CASSQATGTGNTGELFF. The CDR3, as DNA: TGTGCCAGCAGCCAAGCCACCGGGACAGGGAACACCGGGGAGCTGTTTTTT.

The chain joins TRBV10-3 to TRBJ2-3; the D gene is possibly TRBD2 (7 bases). From germline, CDR1 is ENHRY and CDR2 SYGVKD. This CDR3 comprises 15 residues. Between the trimmed V and J ends, which lost 9 bases and 5 bases, there was a span of 21 bases. As DNA, the CDR3 is TGTGCCATACAACTGGGGGGGCCCACCGGAGATACGCAGTATTTT. Its translation is CAIQLGGPTGDTQYF.

The chain is built from TRBV5-1 and TRBJ1-1; D might be TRBD1 (5 bases). The CDR3 spans 13 residues. Trimming took off 5 bases at V and 0 bases at J, with 8 bases between the two ends. Per the germline V gene, CDR1 is SGHRS and CDR2 is YFSETQ. CDR3 sequence: CASRGRLNTEAFF. The CDR3 coding sequence is TGCGCCAGCAGGGGACGGTTGAACACTGAAGCTTTCTTT.